A selection of T cell receptor beta chains follows, all from one sample in a study of blood T cell repertoires in COVID-19. Sequencing was performed with immunoSEQ multiplex PCR; in TCRdb, only in-frame clones are kept and a portion is missing. The sample carries 200,000 to 300,000 clones, roughly nine tenths recorded once. The sample consisted of peripheral blood. The receptors stem from a man between 60 and 75 years old who had recovered from COVID-19. CDR3s include the opening cysteine and the closing phenylalanine or tryptophan.

v_call	j_call	cdr3_aa
TRBV5-1	TRBJ2-5	CASSPTGGRETQYF
TRBV18	TRBJ2-2	CASSPNSGGRVTGELFF
TRBV5-1	TRBJ2-3	CASSLQGGPDTQYF
TRBV12-3/TRBV12-4	TRBJ1-1	CASSFRMNTEAFF
TRBV24-1	TRBJ2-2	CATSEKWAISRGELFF
TRBV5-6	TRBJ1-2	CASSLQSVGYTF
TRBV7-2	TRBJ1-3	CASSWGQRGGNTIYF
TRBV6-5	TRBJ2-5	CASTKQGEETQYF
TRBV5-4	TRBJ2-2	CASSLGNGGTNTGELFF
TRBV12-5	TRBJ2-5	CASGPGAGGTETQYF
TRBV11-2	TRBJ2-4	CASSQHWGQAKNIQYF
TRBV5-1	TRBJ1-1	CASSLTENTEAFF